The 29 T cell receptor beta chains in this list originate from one sample, sequenced in a study of T cell changes during pregnancy in multiple sclerosis. Assay: immunoSEQ multiplex PCR; the TCRdb copy retains only in-frame clones and omits some. The sample contains over 45,000 clones, 85% to 95% of which appear only once. This sample comprised CD8+ T cells from peripheral blood mononuclear cells, obtained in the third trimester of pregnancy. The receptors were sampled from a female donor with multiple sclerosis, enrolled in a pregnancy study.

The chain combines TRBV9 with TRBJ2-1; 14 positions agree with TRBD2. From germline, CDR1 is SGDLS and CDR2 YYNGEE. This CDR3 spans 15 amino acids. Losses at the gene ends were 6 bases for V and 3 bases for J; bases not matched to a gene: 2. The CDR3 loop reads CASTGTSGSYNEQFF. CDR3 sequence (DNA): TGTGCCAGCACAGGGACTAGCGGGAGCTACAATGAGCAGTTCTTC.

The V gene is TRBV5-4, the J gene TRBJ2-1; 7 nucleotides align to TRBD2. The ends lost 4 bases at V and 3 bases at J; junction bases unmatched: 7. Germline V lookup: CDR1 SGHNT, CDR2 YYREEE (reference sequence). The CDR3 totals 15 residues. The CDR3 reads CASSPGLGDYNEQFF. CDR3 sequence (DNA): TGTGCCAGCAGCCCCGGACTAGGGGACTACAATGAGCAGTTCTTC.

V is TRBV10-1 and J is TRBJ2-1, with D possibly being TRBD2 (5 bases). Per germline, CDR1 WNHNN and CDR2 SYGVQD (reference sequence). Trimming cost V 0 bases and J 4 bases, with 10 bases left between them. The CDR3 runs to 15 residues. CDR3 residues: CASSESDSRYNEQFF. As DNA, the CDR3 is TGCGCCAGCAGTGAGTCGGACTCCCGTTACAATGAGCAGTTCTTC.

The V gene is TRBV10-3, the J gene TRBJ2-1, with D perhaps matching TRBD1 (6 bases). Germline CDR1 ENHRY, CDR2 SYGVKD. Trimming removed 9 bases from V and 6 bases from J, with 12 bases in between. CDR3 length equals 12 residues. CDR3 residues: CAMARGFNEQFF. CDR3 sequence (DNA): TGTGCCATGGCCAGGGGATTCAATGAGCAGTTCTTC.

This rearrangement joins TRBV30 to TRBJ2-1; D gene unclear. Germline V gene data show CDR1 as GTSNPN and CDR2 as SVGIG (reference sequence). V lost 3 bases, J lost 0 bases, and 12 bases lay in between. This CDR3 has 15 residues. CDR3 in amino acids: CAWSAGQSSYNEQFF. The CDR3 DNA follows: TGTGCCTGGAGCGCAGGCCAGAGCTCCTACAATGAGCAGTTCTTC.

In its sample, this clone was seen once. The chain employs TRBV29-1 and TRBJ1-2, with a possible D match to TRBD1 (6 bases). The CDR3 loop spans 13 amino acids. Germline V gene sequence: CDR1 SQVTM, CDR2 ANQGSEA. The V end lost 4 bases, the J end lost 4 bases, and 13 bases lay between the germline ends. The CDR3 is CSVGQAAGYGYTF. The CDR3 nucleotides read TGCAGCGTTGGACAGGCGGCCGGCTATGGCTACACCTTC.

V is TRBV11-2 and J is TRBJ2-7, with D perhaps TRBD1 (6 bases). Germline V gene lookup returns CDR1 SGHAT and CDR2 FQNNGV. Trimming left V 4 bases short and J 3 bases short, with 16 bases between. The CDR3 consists of 15 residues. The CDR3 DNA reads as TGTGCCAGCAGCTGGACCTCAGGGGTTTTCTACGAGCAGTACTTC. This sequence encodes CASSWTSGVFYEQYF.

The chain uses TRBV27 and TRBJ2-6; D remains unclear. Germline CDR1 is MNHEY and CDR2 is SMNVEV (reference sequence). V was pared by 4 bases and J by 2 bases, with 6 bases between. This CDR3 comprises 14 residues. CDR3 nucleotides: TGTGCCAGCAGTTCTGTAACTGGGGCCAACGTCCTGACTTTC. Protein product: CASSSVTGANVLTF.

The genes are TRBV5-1 and TRBJ2-7; D remains ambiguous. The CDR3 consists of 11 residues. Germline values: CDR1 SGHRS, CDR2 YFSETQ. V was shortened by 3 bases and J by 4 bases, with 5 bases between the two germline ends. The CDR3 DNA sequence: TGCGCCAGCAGCTCTTCGTACGAGCAGTACTTC. It specifies CASSSSYEQYF.

The V call is TRBV2, the J call TRBJ2-7; D call uncertain. The germline V gene encodes CDR1 SNHLY and CDR2 FYNNEI. The CDR3 consists of 13 residues. Deletions cut 3 bases from V and 3 bases from J, with 9 bases between. CDR3 DNA: TGTGCCAGCAGTGACCCGATCGGCTACGAGCAGTACTTC. Protein: CASSDPIGYEQYF.

The chain couples TRBV6-5 to TRBJ1-2; 7 bases align to TRBD1. The CDR3 length is 13 residues. Trimming took 0 bases from V and 5 from J; bases not matched to a gene: 0. Germline assignment: CDR1 MNHEY and CDR2 SVGAGI. The CDR3 spells CASSYSTGYGYTF. CDR3 coding DNA: TGTGCCAGCAGTTACTCGACAGGGTATGGCTACACCTTC.

This clone was counted once. The chain recombines TRBV30 with TRBJ2-1; TRBD2 agrees at 10 bases. The germline V gene encodes CDR1 GTSNPN and CDR2 SVGIG (reference sequence). Trimming at V came to 0 bases and at J to 1 base, leaving 12 bases not matched to a gene. The CDR3 is 19 amino acids. Here the CDR3 reads CAWSVLASGRIGSYNEQFF. The CDR3 DNA follows: TGTGCCTGGAGTGTACTCGCTAGCGGGAGAATTGGATCCTACAATGAGCAGTTCTTC.

In regard to this clone: This specimen includes other DNA sequences encoding the same CDR3. V and J are TRBV9 and TRBJ2-7; a weak D match, TRBD2 (7 bases). Per the germline V gene, CDR1 is SGDLS and CDR2 is YYNGEE. This CDR3 is 15 amino acids long. With 0 bases removed from V and 2 bases from J, the gap between germline ends came to 12 bases. This chain's CDR3 is CASSVGGGGAYEQYF. The CDR3 nucleotides read TGTGCCAGCAGCGTAGGAGGGGGAGGGGCCTACGAGCAGTACTTC.

V gene TRBV27 combines with J gene TRBJ1-2; D gene unclear. The V end lost 3 bases, the J end lost 8 bases, and 13 bases lay between the germline ends. From germline, CDR1 is MNHEY and CDR2 SMNVEV (reference sequence). The CDR3 runs 13 residues. This CDR3 is CASSFGREVGYTF. The CDR3 nucleotides read TGTGCCAGCAGTTTTGGGAGGGAGGTGGGCTACACCTTC.

V and J are TRBV19 and TRBJ2-3; TRBD2 matches at 11 bases. The CDR3 contains 14 residues. The V segment lost 8 bases and the J segment 2 bases; nucleotides outside the gene matches: 3. In germline, CDR1 is LNHDA, CDR2 SQIVND (reference sequence). The CDR3 DNA reads as TGTGCCAGTGGACTAGCGGGTGCCACAGATACGCAGTATTTT. Residues: CASGLAGATDTQYF.

The rearrangement uses TRBV29-1 and TRBJ1-2; no firm D call. Germline V gives CDR1 SQVTM, CDR2 ANQGSEA. V lost 3 bases, J lost 4 bases, and 6 bases lay in between. This CDR3 has 11 amino acids. CDR3 residues: CSVDLSYGYTF. CDR3 DNA sequence: TGCAGCGTTGATTTATCCTATGGCTACACCTTC.

J is TRBJ1-1 and V is TRBV5-1; D gene uncertain. The V gene lost 0 bases and the J gene lost 7 bases, with 13 bases spanning the gap. Germline CDR1 SGHRS, CDR2 YFSETQ. The CDR3 length is 14 residues. The chain's CDR3 is CASSLGGHGSEAFF. As DNA, the CDR3 is TGCGCCAGCAGCTTGGGTGGGCACGGAAGTGAAGCTTTCTTT.

CDR3 DNA sequence: TGCGCCAGCACCGATCCGGGACAGGGGGCGAGCTGCAATCAGCCCCAGCATTTT. This sequence encodes CASTDPGQGASCNQPQHF. This rearrangement joins TRBV23-1 to TRBJ1-5; 12 bases align to TRBD1. TRBV23-1 is an ORF, with its function uncertain. Germline trimming cut 7 bases from V and 2 bases from J; bases unmatched to any gene: 12. This CDR3 spans 18 amino acids.

This chain joins TRBV6-6 and TRBJ1-2; TRBD1 is a possible D gene (5 bases). Between the trimmed V and J ends, which lost 1 base and 5 bases, there was a span of 8 bases. Germline V gene data show CDR1 as MNHNY and CDR2 as SVGAGI (reference sequence). This CDR3 has 13 residues. The CDR3 region has the DNA TGTGCCAGCAGTTACTTGGGGGGGTATGGCTACACCTTC. Protein sequence: CASSYLGGYGYTF.

The DNA of the CDR3 is TGTGCCAGTAGTATATCTGCCCAGGGCTACGAGCAGTACTTC. This codes for CASSISAQGYEQYF. This chain links TRBV19 with TRBJ2-7; D perhaps matches TRBD1 (5 bases). Between the trimmed V and J ends, which lost 2 bases and 3 bases, there was a span of 11 bases. In germline, CDR1 is LNHDA, CDR2 SQIVND (reference sequence). The CDR3 is 14 residues long.

The chain links TRBV2 to TRBJ2-3; perhaps TRBD2 as D (6 bases). The germline V gene encodes CDR1 SNHLY and CDR2 FYNNEI. Trimming took 6 bases from V and 3 from J, leaving 13 bases between them. The CDR3 spans 14 residues. Here the CDR3 reads CASSETSRTDTQYF. CDR3 sequence (DNA): TGTGCCAGCAGCGAAACTAGCCGAACAGATACGCAGTATTTT. Using reference TRBV2 and TRBJ2-3 for the parts outside the CDR3, the full variable domain is EPEVTQTPSHQVTQMGQEVILRCVPISNHLYFYWYRQILGQKVEFLVSFYNNEISEKSEIFDDQFSVERPDGSNFTLKIRSTKLEDSAMYFCASSETSRTDTQYFGPGTRLTVL.

The rearrangement joins TRBV27 to TRBJ2-7, with D possibly TRBD2 on 5 matching bases. This CDR3 spans 15 amino acids. V dropped 4 bases and J dropped 0 bases, with 13 bases sitting between them. From germline, CDR1 is MNHEY and CDR2 SMNVEV (reference sequence). The CDR3 loop reads CASSSPRAGSYEQYF. The CDR3 nucleotides read TGTGCCAGCAGTTCCCCGCGGGCGGGCTCCTACGAGCAGTACTTC.

The V and J genes are TRBV13 and TRBJ2-5; D gene uncertain. The ends were cut back, 4 bases at V and 6 bases at J, with 12 bases in the middle. The CDR3 totals 13 residues. Germline assignment: CDR1 PRHDT and CDR2 FYEKMQ (reference sequence). CDR3 protein: CASSSVPLQTQYF. DNA for the CDR3: TGTGCCAGCAGCTCCGTCCCCCTCCAGACCCAGTACTTC.

This chain uses TRBV9 with TRBJ2-3; D uncertain. V was trimmed by 7 bases and J by 13 bases, leaving 22 bases between them. The germline V gene has CDR1 SGDLS and CDR2 YYNGEE. The CDR3 is made up of 13 amino acids. CDR3 coding DNA: TGTGCCAGCGGCCCCCTGTCTAATCGGGTGGAGTATTTT. Its protein is CASGPLSNRVEYF.

The V call is TRBV4-1, the J call TRBJ1-5; D uncertain. The V gene's germline CDR1 is MGHRA and CDR2 YSYEKL. The CDR3 extends over 17 amino acids. The V gene lost 0 bases and the J gene lost 4 bases, with 16 bases spanning the gap. Here the CDR3 reads CASSQDLLQVVNQPQHF. The CDR3 coding sequence is TGCGCCAGCAGCCAAGATCTATTGCAGGTTGTAAATCAGCCCCAGCATTTT.

The chain uses TRBV2 and TRBJ2-5; tentative D call: TRBD2 (5 bases). The CDR3 runs to 16 residues. Germline V gene data show CDR1 as SNHLY and CDR2 as FYNNEI. V dropped 6 bases and J dropped 4 bases, with 21 bases sitting between them. The CDR3 nucleotides are TGTGCCAGCAGACCGGGATGGGTCGACTCGGGAGAGACCCAGTACTTC. This encodes CASRPGWVDSGETQYF. Variable domain in full (rest from reference TRBV2 and TRBJ2-5): EPEVTQTPSHQVTQMGQEVILRCVPISNHLYFYWYRQILGQKVEFLVSFYNNEISEKSEIFDDQFSVERPDGSNFTLKIRSTKLEDSAMYFCASRPGWVDSGETQYFGPGTRLLVL.

In this sample, this clone turned up once. This sequence joins TRBV27 and TRBJ2-7; 12 bases agree with TRBD2. This CDR3 is 13 amino acids long. The junction had 1 base not matched to a gene; V was cut back by 6 bases and J by 4 bases. Germline V gene sequence: CDR1 MNHEY, CDR2 SMNVEV (reference sequence). The CDR3 reads CASRLAGGYEQYF. The CDR3 region has the DNA TGTGCCAGCAGGCTAGCGGGGGGGTACGAGCAGTACTTC.

In the case of this clone: The junction does not match germline at one end; this may be a read error. This chain links TRBV11-2 with TRBJ1-1; D gene uncertain. Germline CDR1 SGHAT, CDR2 FQNNGV. The CDR3 spans 15 residues. CDR3 sequence reads: CVSSRNPGRTTEAFF. The CDR3 region has the DNA TGTGTCAGCAGCCGAAATCCGGGGAGGACCACTGAAGCTTTCTTT.

This clone was recorded only once. The genes are TRBV7-3 and TRBJ2-1; possibly TRBD2 for D (6 bases). This CDR3 contains 15 residues. Germline loops: CDR1 SGHTA, CDR2 FQGTGA. V was pared by 3 bases and J by 2 bases, with 11 bases between. This chain's CDR3 is CASSFGTGPYNEQFF. CDR3 nucleotides: TGTGCCAGCAGCTTTGGGACTGGGCCCTACAATGAGCAGTTCTTC.